A single sample gave rise to the 30 T cell receptor beta chains below, sequenced in a study of memory CD4+ T cells and cytomegalovirus serostatus. Repertoires were generated with immunoSEQ multiplex PCR, while TCRdb's copy carries only in-frame clones and drops some. The sample consists of some 56,000 clones, 82% of them appearing once. The sort gate was single viable CD3+CD4+CD8-CD45RO+ cells for memory CD4+ T cells. Material for sequencing was memory CD4+ T cells from blood. The receptors were sampled from an adult in good health and CMV-seronegative.

This chain connects TRBV7-9 to TRBJ1-6; D remains unclear. Trimming pared 2 bases from V and 0 bases from J, leaving 8 bases between. The CDR3 spans 16 residues. Looked up from germline, CDR1 is SEHNR and CDR2 is FQNEAQ (reference sequence). The CDR3 coding sequence is TGTGCCAGCAGCTTATTTGTGGTCTCCTATAATTCACCCCTCCACTTT. As protein: CASSLFVVSYNSPLHF.

The V and J genes are TRBV30 and TRBJ1-2, with 7 positions matching TRBD1. The CDR3 is 14 residues long. Germline CDR1 and CDR2: GTSNPN and SVGIG (reference sequence). Unmatched junction bases numbered 12, after V lost 3 bases and J lost 8 bases. The CDR3 spells CAWRLTGAVRGYTF. The CDR3 coding sequence is TGTGCCTGGAGATTAACAGGGGCGGTGAGGGGCTACACCTTC.

The V gene is TRBV6-6, the J gene TRBJ2-1; 7 bases line up with TRBD1. From germline, CDR1 is MNHNY and CDR2 SVGAGI (reference sequence). Trimming at V came to 6 bases and at J to 3 bases, leaving 8 bases not matched to a gene. This CDR3 has 15 amino acids. Here the CDR3 DNA reads TGTGCCAGCAGATACGACAGGGACGGCTACAATGAGCAGTTCTTC. Translated: CASRYDRDGYNEQFF.

This rearrangement joins TRBV9 to TRBJ2-2, with D perhaps TRBD2 (6 bases). CDR1 is SGDLS, CDR2 YYNGEE, per germline. Deletions cut 5 bases from V and 2 bases from J, with 13 bases between. The CDR3 runs to 15 residues. In nucleotides, the CDR3 is TGTGCCAGCAGGGGGAGGACGGGTAACACCGGGGAGCTGTTTTTT. This sequence encodes CASRGRTGNTGELFF. Together with reference TRBV9 and TRBJ2-2, the CDR3 gives the full variable domain: DSGVTQTPKHLITATGQRVTLRCSPRSGDLSVYWYQQSLDQGLQFLIQYYNGEERAKGNILERFSAQQFPDLHSELNLSSLELGDSALYFCASRGRTGNTGELFFGEGSRLTVL.

The CDR3 loop reads CASRGNPGNQPQHF. CDR3 coding DNA: TGTGCCAGCAGGGGGAACCCCGGGAATCAGCCCCAGCATTTT. This rearrangement joins TRBV2 to TRBJ1-5; D remains ambiguous. Trimming took 6 bases from V and 4 from J, leaving 13 bases between them. Germline V gene data show CDR1 as SNHLY and CDR2 as FYNNEI. The length of the CDR3 is 14 residues.

The gene calls are TRBV15 and TRBJ1-2; 10 positions match TRBD1. The CDR3 has 17 residues. The V and J ends lost 3 bases and 4 bases, in that order; junction bases with no gene match: 11. Germline values: CDR1 LNHNV, CDR2 YYDKDF (reference sequence). The CDR3 region has the DNA TGTGCCACCAGCAGTGGGACAGGGGTTCCGACGCCCTATGGCTACACCTTC. This encodes CATSSGTGVPTPYGYTF.

V and J are TRBV7-2 and TRBJ1-6; 8 bases map to TRBD1. Germline V gene sequence: CDR1 SGHTA, CDR2 FQGNSA. CDR3 length equals 15 residues. V was clipped by 2 bases and J by 10 bases; unmatched bases: 7. CDR3 residues: CASSLLGQGLSPLHF. The CDR3, as DNA: TGTGCCAGCAGCTTATTAGGACAGGGACTCTCACCCCTCCACTTT.

The rearrangement links TRBV6-1 to TRBJ1-1; the D is unclear. Germline V CDR1 and CDR2: MNHNS, SASEGT. The CDR3 consists of 11 residues. Deletions cut 2 bases from V and 13 bases from J, with 11 bases between. This CDR3 is CASSEQVRSFF. CDR3 coding DNA: TGTGCCAGCAGTGAACAAGTGAGAAGTTTCTTT.

This rearrangement joins TRBV29-1 to TRBJ2-3; D not resolved. CDR1 and CDR2 from the germline V gene are SQVTM and ANQGSEA. The length of the CDR3 is 15 residues. V lost 4 bases to trimming and J lost 0 bases, with 14 bases between them. The CDR3 DNA reads TGCAGCGTTGCCCTGGGCAGTACTAGCACAGATACGCAGTATTTT. This translates into CSVALGSTSTDTQYF.

The genes are TRBV30 and TRBJ1-2, with 7 positions matching TRBD1. Germline V CDR1 and CDR2: GTSNPN, SVGIG (reference sequence). Trimming at V came to 3 bases and at J to 6 bases, leaving 7 bases not matched to a gene. The CDR3 runs to 13 residues. CDR3 nucleotide sequence: TGTGCCTGGAGCCCCAACAGGGGCAATGGCTACACCTTC. As protein: CAWSPNRGNGYTF.

V usage is TRBV19 and J usage is TRBJ1-5; 8 positions match TRBD1. CDR3 size: 15 residues. Germline-derived CDR1 and CDR2 are LNHDA and SQIVND (reference sequence). V was clipped by 0 bases and J by 7 bases; unmatched bases: 5. The CDR3 DNA sequence: TGTGCCAGTAGTATAGACCCAGGGGGCAGGCAGCCCCAGCATTTT. Its translation: CASSIDPGGRQPQHF.

CDR3 bases: TGCGCCAGCAGCTTAACTAGCGGGGTGGCCGGGGAGCTGTTTTTT. Translation gives CASSLTSGVAGELFF. The chain joins TRBV5-1 to TRBJ2-2; 10 nucleotides agree with TRBD2. Trimming removed 2 bases from V and 6 bases from J; junction bases left unmatched: 4. The CDR3 is 15 amino acids. The germline CDR1 and CDR2 sequences are SGHRS and YFSETQ.

The CDR3 DNA reads as TGTGCCAGCAGCTTGGGGGCGGGGCGCACCGGGGAGCTGTTTTTT. It yields the protein CASSLGAGRTGELFF. The chain is built from TRBV5-4 and TRBJ2-2; D perhaps matches TRBD2 (6 bases). Per germline, CDR1 SGHNT and CDR2 YYREEE (reference sequence). This CDR3 is 15 amino acids long. Trimming pared 0 bases from V and 4 bases from J, leaving 10 bases between.

The chain couples TRBV10-3 to TRBJ1-5, with D hard to call. There are 13 residues in the CDR3. The V end was cut by 10 bases, the J end by 4 bases, with 14 bases between. Germline V CDR1 and CDR2: ENHRY, SYGVKD. For the CDR3, the DNA is TGTGCCAGCAACGAGGCCCTTAATCAGCCCCAGCATTTT. This codes for CASNEALNQPQHF.

This chain connects TRBV6-6 to TRBJ1-2; D may be TRBD1 (5 bases). With 7 bases removed from V and 0 bases from J, the gap between germline ends came to 15 bases. Germline CDR1 and CDR2: MNHNY and SVGAGI (reference sequence). The CDR3 runs to 15 residues. In DNA form, the CDR3 reads TGTGCCAGCAACAAAGGCGACAGCACTAACTATGGCTACACCTTC. Residues: CASNKGDSTNYGYTF.

This chain joins TRBV19 and TRBJ1-2; 11 nucleotides agree with TRBD1. Germline loops: CDR1 LNHDA, CDR2 SQIVND (reference sequence). The CDR3 runs 16 residues. Trimming cost V 5 bases and J 6 bases; bases outside gene matches: 11. The CDR3 is CASSETWTGGVNGYTF. The CDR3 nucleotides are TGTGCCAGTAGTGAAACGTGGACAGGGGGCGTCAATGGCTACACCTTC.

The J gene is TRBJ2-1, the V gene TRBV4-2; TRBD2 agrees at 11 bases. This CDR3 region has 16 residues. Germline V gene sequence: CDR1 LGHNA, CDR2 YNFKEQ. The ends lost 5 bases at V and 8 bases at J; junction bases unmatched: 11. Here the CDR3 reads CASSTSSGGSVYEQFF. CDR3 nucleotides: TGTGCCAGCAGCACCTCTAGCGGGGGGAGCGTCTATGAGCAGTTCTTC.

The rearrangement joins TRBV11-2 to TRBJ2-6; 10 bases match TRBD1. CDR1 is SGHAT and CDR2 is FQNNGV in the germline V gene. The ends lost 6 bases at V and 0 bases at J; junction bases unmatched: 5. The length of the CDR3 is 17 residues. Written as DNA, the CDR3 is TGTGCCAGCAGGGGGGACAGGGGTTCCTCTGGGGCCAACGTCCTGACTTTC. This translates into CASRGDRGSSGANVLTF.

V is TRBV6-1 and J is TRBJ2-7; perhaps D is TRBD1 or TRBD2 (5 bases each). This CDR3 has 14 residues. The germline V and J ends were trimmed by 3 bases and 5 bases, with 14 bases remaining between them. Germline CDR1 is MNHNS and CDR2 is SASEGT. The CDR3 DNA reads TGTGCCAGCAGTGATGGAGGTGGGGCCCACGAGCAGTACTTC. It encodes CASSDGGGAHEQYF.

As to this clone: This sample includes further DNA sequences coding for the same CDR3. V is TRBV5-1 and J is TRBJ1-5; unclear D gene. The germline V gene encodes CDR1 SGHRS and CDR2 YFSETQ. V was cut by 0 bases and J by 1 base, with 8 bases left in between. CDR3 length: 15 residues. The CDR3 region has the DNA TGCGCCAGCAGCTTGGGTGGGCCCAGCAATCAGCCCCAGCATTTT. Protein: CASSLGGPSNQPQHF.

The chain uses TRBV2 and TRBJ1-5, with D uncertain. This CDR3 region has 15 residues. V was shortened by 2 bases and J by 4 bases, with 12 bases between the two germline ends. CDR1 and CDR2 from the germline V gene are SNHLY and FYNNEI. CDR3 nucleotides: TGTGCCAGCAGTGAAAGAAAGGCAGGAAATCAGCCCCAGCATTTT. This encodes CASSERKAGNQPQHF.

The J gene is TRBJ1-2, the V gene TRBV7-9; a weak D match, TRBD1 (6 bases). The CDR3 is made up of 15 amino acids. Trimming removed 2 bases at V and 4 bases at J, with 14 bases between. The germline gives CDR1 SEHNR, CDR2 FQNEAQ (reference sequence). The CDR3 sequence: CASSLSVGASYGYTF. The CDR3 coding sequence is TGTGCCAGCAGCTTAAGTGTGGGGGCATCCTATGGCTACACCTTC.

The chain links TRBV11-2 to TRBJ1-1; D uncertain. Germline assignment: CDR1 SGHAT and CDR2 FQNNGV. V lost 7 bases to trimming and J lost 5 bases, with 17 bases between them. The CDR3 spans 14 residues. CDR3 sequence (DNA): TGTGCCAGCAACGACCTAAAACGAGGGACTGAAGCTTTCTTT. Residues: CASNDLKRGTEAFF.

This clone has just a few counts. This chain joins TRBV7-2 and TRBJ1-1, with TRBD1 identical over 7 bases. The germline V gene encodes CDR1 SGHTA and CDR2 FQGNSA. The CDR3 covers 15 residues. V lost 5 bases and J lost 1; bases outside the gene matches: 7. In DNA form, the CDR3 reads TGTGCCAGCAGCGCGGACCGGGACAGGAACACTGAAGCTTTCTTT. Translated: CASSADRDRNTEAFF.

The rearrangement joins TRBV19 to TRBJ1-6; no clear D. CDR3 length: 13 residues. Germline CDR1 reads LNHDA; CDR2 reads SQIVND (reference sequence). The V gene lost 6 bases and the J gene lost 8 bases, with 11 bases spanning the gap. For the CDR3, the DNA is TGTGCCAGTAGGGGAGTTCGATATTCACCCCTCCACTTT. This gives the protein CASRGVRYSPLHF. The variable domain in full, completed from reference TRBV19 and TRBJ1-6, reads DGGITQSPKYLFRKEGQNVTLSCEQNLNHDAMYWYRQDPGQGLRLIYYSQIVNDFQKGDIAEGYSVSREKKESFPLTVTSAQKNPTAFYLCASRGVRYSPLHFGNGTRLTVT.

This chain joins TRBV18 and TRBJ1-2, with 12 bases matching TRBD1. The CDR3 spans 16 residues. After removal of 3 bases from V and 8 bases from J, the junction contained 10 bases not matched to a gene. Germline CDR1 is KGHSH and CDR2 is LQKENI. CDR3 DNA sequence: TGTGCCAGCTCACCCTCTCCGGGACAGGGGGCTTACGGCTACACCTTC. This sequence encodes CASSPSPGQGAYGYTF.

DNA for the CDR3: TGTGCCAGTGGAGGGACTAGCAATCAGCCCCAGCATTTT. Amino acids: CASGGTSNQPQHF. V gene TRBV19 combines with J gene TRBJ1-5, with D perhaps matching TRBD1 (5 bases). Trimming removed 8 bases from V and 0 bases from J, with 8 bases in between. The CDR3 has 13 amino acids. Germline CDR1 is LNHDA and CDR2 is SQIVND (reference sequence).

As DNA, the CDR3 is TGTGCCAGCAGCTTAATACAGGGAGGAAACTATGGCTACACCTTC. Its protein is CASSLIQGGNYGYTF. J is TRBJ1-2 and V is TRBV5-6, with D possibly TRBD1 on 6 matching bases. V was clipped by 2 bases and J by 2 bases, with 13 bases between them. Germline values: CDR1 SGHDT, CDR2 YYEEEE. The CDR3 spans 15 residues.

In regard to this clone: Sequence at one end of the junction differs from germline and may be a read error. The rearrangement joins TRBV11-2 to TRBJ1-4; D is possibly TRBD1 (5 bases). CDR1 is SGHAT, CDR2 FQNNGV, per germline. CDR3 length: 15 residues. CDR3 sequence reads: CASSLEGWGNEKLFF. The DNA of the CDR3 is TGTGCCAGCAGTTTAGAGGGGTGGGGTAATGAAAAACTGTTTTTT.

V usage is TRBV4-2 and J usage is TRBJ1-2; possibly TRBD1 for D (6 bases). The V and J ends lost 3 bases and 8 bases respectively, with 13 bases between them. Germline lookup yields CDR1 LGHNA and CDR2 YNFKEQ. CDR3 length: 13 residues. The CDR3: CASSHGEGGGYTF. CDR3 bases: TGTGCCAGCAGCCATGGGGAGGGGGGCGGCTACACCTTC.